This T cell receptor beta chain was captured in a study of T cells in tumors after PD-1 blockade. Study summary: Treatment was either pembrolizumab 200 mg every 3 weeks or cemiplimab 350 mg every 2 weeks. During anti-PD-1 treatment, some patients continued daily vismodegib 150 mg. The study's findings and limits: Some novel exhausted tumor clones appeared in pre-treatment blood, suggesting peripheral recruitment.

Clones were sequenced by immunoSEQ multiplex PCR, and TCRdb holds only the in-frame ones, with some missing. The sample has about 20,000 clones, roughly 78% seen once; the top ten hold approximately 25%. Genomic DNA template from tumor biopsies or peripheral blood, 616 ng to 6,004 ng input. As to this clone: No antigen is known for it.

The source material was PBMCs, sampled before anti-PD-1 treatment. This TCR derives from a human donor with basal cell carcinoma.

The CDR3: CASSLQANSPLHF. Here the CDR3 DNA reads TGTGCCAGCAGTTTGCAGGCAAATTCACCCCTCCACTTT. This chain uses TRBV12-3 or TRBV12-4 with TRBJ1-6; the D is unclear. This CDR3 contains 13 residues. V was cut by 3 bases and J by 7 bases, with 7 bases left in between.